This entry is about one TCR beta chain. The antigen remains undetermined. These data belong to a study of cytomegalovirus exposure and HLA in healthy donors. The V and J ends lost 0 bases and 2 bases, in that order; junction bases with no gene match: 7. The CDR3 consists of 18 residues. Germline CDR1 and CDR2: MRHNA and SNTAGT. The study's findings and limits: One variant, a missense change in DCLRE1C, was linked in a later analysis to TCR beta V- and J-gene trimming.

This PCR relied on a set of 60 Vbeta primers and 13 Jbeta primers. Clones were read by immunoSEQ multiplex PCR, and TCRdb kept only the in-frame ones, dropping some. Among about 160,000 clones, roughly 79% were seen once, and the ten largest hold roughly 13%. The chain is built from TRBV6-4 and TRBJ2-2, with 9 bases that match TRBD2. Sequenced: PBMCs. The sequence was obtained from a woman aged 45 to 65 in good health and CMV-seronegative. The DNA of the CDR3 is TGTGCCAGCAGTGACTCGTCTAGCGGGACCATAAACACCGGGGAGCTGTTTTTT. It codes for CASSDSSSGTINTGELFF.